This TCR beta chain came from a study of Graves' ophthalmopathy and Graves' hyperthyroidism (dated by TCRdb to between 2018 and 2020). With regard to the full study: Peripheral blood was collected before any treatment was given, at the time of initial diagnosis. The study used signatures of the TCR beta repertoire to tell Graves' ophthalmopathy apart from Graves' hyperthyroidism and to predict which patients would progress to ophthalmopathy. After sampling, hyperthyroidism patients received methimazole starting at 30 mg daily, and ophthalmopathy patients received high-dose intravenous methylprednisolone. The 100 discovery patients were divided at random into training and test sets in a 7:3 ratio. To explore V-J signatures that separate ophthalmopathy from hyperthyroidism, a discovery set of fewer than 110 patients was enrolled, consisting of about 45 with ophthalmopathy and some 59 with stable hyperthyroidism. In roughly six hyperthyroidism patients, T-cell repertoires of thyroid tissue and blood were compared. The independent validation cohort included around 19 hyperthyroidism patients plus 17 patients who later progressed from hyperthyroidism to ophthalmopathy. In total, some 140 blood samples were TCR-sequenced: 43 ophthalmopathy, around 75 hyperthyroidism and roughly 17 hyperthyroidism-to-ophthalmopathy patients. Paper-wide results and their limitations: Ophthalmopathy was separated from stable hyperthyroidism by the 13-signature model with 85% to 90% sensitivity and about 83% specificity in cross-validation and with 80%/75% in the test set. Most expanded thyroid clonotypes with a frequency above 0.001 also appeared in blood, which suggests that blood repertoires may reflect the immune response in the thyroid. Sample size was not predetermined statistically, and investigators were not blinded to group allocation. In validation, the model predicted ophthalmopathy progression with more than 70% sensitivity and approximately 72% specificity; some 13 predicted patients were CT-confirmed with GO in a median of about 6.2 months.

Comments on this clonotype: Its specific antigen is unknown. It has no much larger one-base neighbor in the sample; base qualities were not kept.

Patients with ophthalmopathy had moderately to severely active disease, with a Clinical Activity Score of 3 or more, a NOSPECS grade of 4 or more, and a disease duration of less than 3 months. Patients with other autoimmune diseases, uncontrolled infections, pregnancy or lactation were excluded. Clinical symptoms, serum thyroxine, TRAb, thyroid ultrasound and orbital computed tomography were used for diagnosis. Ficoll-Paque density gradient centrifugation was used to isolate PBMCs from approximately 10 ml of fresh peripheral blood. Trizol reagent was used to extract the total RNA, and its quality was then checked on an Agilent 2100 Bioanalyzer. For repertoire sequencing, the TCR beta CDR3 regions were amplified from RNA transcripts. A first-round RT-PCR used HTBI primers with the Qiagen OneStep RT-PCR kit, followed by a second-round multiplex PCR, size selection and purification. Libraries were sequenced paired-end with 100 bp reads on an Illumina HiSeq2000. The original methods were these. SOAPnuke was used to process the reads, removing any read that contained adapters or uncalled bases, had a mean Phred below 15, or lacked an exact match to the constant primer or identifier. COPE v1.2.5 was used to merge the high-quality paired reads. Each unique nucleotide sequence was defined as a clonotype, and clonotypes were aligned to IMGT TRB V, D and J references with MiTCR v1.1. The analysis was limited to V-J combinations with a frequency above 0.0001, which together covered roughly 99% of the repertoires. For each V-J combination, a TCR clonal expansion and chaos score was defined as F50 clonal expansion divided by the chaos observed in the TCRdist matrix. Welch's t-statistics and random forest were used to reduce the features to 13 V-J combinations, which were then used as input to a naive Bayes classifier. Thyroid-blood repertoire similarity was quantified with the Morisita-Horn index. The raw public data were reprocessed by TCRdb itself: fastp quality trimming at Q25, MiXCR clonotype calling, in-frame beta chains only. Records with the same CDR3 protein are collapsed into one entry carrying the most frequent genes and DNA. Here the V and J calls rest on TCRdb's processing, not on the authors' analysis. The sample table shows about 370,000 distinct CDR3 sequences, and about 17% are seen once. Roughly 1.6% of the sample lies in the top ten.

This sequence was found in a woman aged 18-35 years with Graves' ophthalmopathy. Donor details come from another sample of the same person, matched by shared clones. The sample consisted of peripheral blood.

This receptor has the CDR3 CASSQTGTPSYTF. The sequenced DNA is TGTGCCAGCAGCCAGACCGGGACGCCGAGCTACACCTTC. Recombination joined TRBV3-1 with TRBJ1-2; the best D guess is TRBD1, with 5 bases matching. Counted from cysteine to phenylalanine, this CDR3 has 13 amino acids. The CDR3 DNA has 39 bases and is translated from base 1. According to the germline V gene (reference sequence), CDR1 reads LGHDT and CDR2 reads YNNKEL. The junction carries 14 bases between V and J, which are trimmed by 3 bases and 9 bases respectively.